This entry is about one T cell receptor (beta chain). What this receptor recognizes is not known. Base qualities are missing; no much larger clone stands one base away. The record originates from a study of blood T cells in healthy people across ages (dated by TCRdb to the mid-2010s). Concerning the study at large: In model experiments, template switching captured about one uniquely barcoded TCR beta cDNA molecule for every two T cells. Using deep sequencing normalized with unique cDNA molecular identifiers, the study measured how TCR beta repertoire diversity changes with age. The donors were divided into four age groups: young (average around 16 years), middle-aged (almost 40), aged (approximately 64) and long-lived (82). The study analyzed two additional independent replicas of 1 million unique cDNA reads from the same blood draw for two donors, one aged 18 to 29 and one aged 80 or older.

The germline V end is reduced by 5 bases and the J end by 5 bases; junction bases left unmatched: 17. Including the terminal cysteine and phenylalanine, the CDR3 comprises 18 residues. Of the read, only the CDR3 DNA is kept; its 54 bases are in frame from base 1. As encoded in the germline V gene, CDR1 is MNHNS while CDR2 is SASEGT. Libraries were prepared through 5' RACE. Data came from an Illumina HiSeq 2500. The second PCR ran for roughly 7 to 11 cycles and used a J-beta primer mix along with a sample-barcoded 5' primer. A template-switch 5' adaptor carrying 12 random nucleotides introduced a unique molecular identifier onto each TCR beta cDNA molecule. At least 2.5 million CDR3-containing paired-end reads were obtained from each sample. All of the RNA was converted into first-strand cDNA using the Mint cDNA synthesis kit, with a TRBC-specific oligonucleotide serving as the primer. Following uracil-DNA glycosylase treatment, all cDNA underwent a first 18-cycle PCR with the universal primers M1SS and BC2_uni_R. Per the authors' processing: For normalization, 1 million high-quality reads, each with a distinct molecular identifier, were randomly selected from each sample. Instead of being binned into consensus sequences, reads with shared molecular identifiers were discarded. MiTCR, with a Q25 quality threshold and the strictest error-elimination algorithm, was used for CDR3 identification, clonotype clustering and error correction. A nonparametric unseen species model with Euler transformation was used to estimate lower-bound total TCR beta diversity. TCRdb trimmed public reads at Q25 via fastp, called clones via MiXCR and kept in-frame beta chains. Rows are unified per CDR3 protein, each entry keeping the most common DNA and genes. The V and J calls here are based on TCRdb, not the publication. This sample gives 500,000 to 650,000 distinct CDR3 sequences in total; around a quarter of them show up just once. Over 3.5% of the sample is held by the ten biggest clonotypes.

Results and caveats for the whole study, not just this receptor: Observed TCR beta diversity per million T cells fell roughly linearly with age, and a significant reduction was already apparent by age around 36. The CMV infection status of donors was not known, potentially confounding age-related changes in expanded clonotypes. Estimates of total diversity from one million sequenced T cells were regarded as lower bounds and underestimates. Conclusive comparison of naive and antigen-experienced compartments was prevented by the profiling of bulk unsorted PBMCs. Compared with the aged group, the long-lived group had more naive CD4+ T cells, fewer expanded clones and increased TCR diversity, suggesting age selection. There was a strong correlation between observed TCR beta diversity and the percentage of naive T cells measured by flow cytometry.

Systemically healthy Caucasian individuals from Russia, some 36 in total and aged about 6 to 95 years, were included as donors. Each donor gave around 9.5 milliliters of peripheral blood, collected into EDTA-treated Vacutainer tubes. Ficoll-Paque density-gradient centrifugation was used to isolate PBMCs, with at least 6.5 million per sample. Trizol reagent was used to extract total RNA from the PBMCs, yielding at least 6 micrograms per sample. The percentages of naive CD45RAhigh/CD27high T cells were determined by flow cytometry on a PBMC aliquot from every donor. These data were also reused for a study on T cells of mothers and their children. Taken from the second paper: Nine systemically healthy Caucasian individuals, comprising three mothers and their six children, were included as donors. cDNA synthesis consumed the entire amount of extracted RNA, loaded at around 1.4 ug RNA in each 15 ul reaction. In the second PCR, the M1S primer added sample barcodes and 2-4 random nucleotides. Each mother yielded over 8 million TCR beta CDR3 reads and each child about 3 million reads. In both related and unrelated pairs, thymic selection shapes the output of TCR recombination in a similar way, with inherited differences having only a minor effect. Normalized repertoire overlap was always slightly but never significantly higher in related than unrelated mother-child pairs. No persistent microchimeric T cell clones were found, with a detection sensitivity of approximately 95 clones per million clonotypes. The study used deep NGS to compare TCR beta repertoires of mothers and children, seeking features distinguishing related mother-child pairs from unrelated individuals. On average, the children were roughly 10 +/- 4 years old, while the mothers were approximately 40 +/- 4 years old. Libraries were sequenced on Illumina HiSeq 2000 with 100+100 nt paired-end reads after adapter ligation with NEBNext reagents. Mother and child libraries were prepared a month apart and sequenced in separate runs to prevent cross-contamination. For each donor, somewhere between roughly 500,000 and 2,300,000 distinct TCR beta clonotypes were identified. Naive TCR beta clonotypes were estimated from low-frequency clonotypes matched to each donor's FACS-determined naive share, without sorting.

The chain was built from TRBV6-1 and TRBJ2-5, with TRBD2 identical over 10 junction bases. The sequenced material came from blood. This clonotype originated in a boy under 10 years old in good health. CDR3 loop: CASSPSVLAGEVGETQYF. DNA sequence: TGTGCCAGCAGTCCATCGGTGCTAGCGGGAGAGGTGGGGGAGACCCAGTACTTC.